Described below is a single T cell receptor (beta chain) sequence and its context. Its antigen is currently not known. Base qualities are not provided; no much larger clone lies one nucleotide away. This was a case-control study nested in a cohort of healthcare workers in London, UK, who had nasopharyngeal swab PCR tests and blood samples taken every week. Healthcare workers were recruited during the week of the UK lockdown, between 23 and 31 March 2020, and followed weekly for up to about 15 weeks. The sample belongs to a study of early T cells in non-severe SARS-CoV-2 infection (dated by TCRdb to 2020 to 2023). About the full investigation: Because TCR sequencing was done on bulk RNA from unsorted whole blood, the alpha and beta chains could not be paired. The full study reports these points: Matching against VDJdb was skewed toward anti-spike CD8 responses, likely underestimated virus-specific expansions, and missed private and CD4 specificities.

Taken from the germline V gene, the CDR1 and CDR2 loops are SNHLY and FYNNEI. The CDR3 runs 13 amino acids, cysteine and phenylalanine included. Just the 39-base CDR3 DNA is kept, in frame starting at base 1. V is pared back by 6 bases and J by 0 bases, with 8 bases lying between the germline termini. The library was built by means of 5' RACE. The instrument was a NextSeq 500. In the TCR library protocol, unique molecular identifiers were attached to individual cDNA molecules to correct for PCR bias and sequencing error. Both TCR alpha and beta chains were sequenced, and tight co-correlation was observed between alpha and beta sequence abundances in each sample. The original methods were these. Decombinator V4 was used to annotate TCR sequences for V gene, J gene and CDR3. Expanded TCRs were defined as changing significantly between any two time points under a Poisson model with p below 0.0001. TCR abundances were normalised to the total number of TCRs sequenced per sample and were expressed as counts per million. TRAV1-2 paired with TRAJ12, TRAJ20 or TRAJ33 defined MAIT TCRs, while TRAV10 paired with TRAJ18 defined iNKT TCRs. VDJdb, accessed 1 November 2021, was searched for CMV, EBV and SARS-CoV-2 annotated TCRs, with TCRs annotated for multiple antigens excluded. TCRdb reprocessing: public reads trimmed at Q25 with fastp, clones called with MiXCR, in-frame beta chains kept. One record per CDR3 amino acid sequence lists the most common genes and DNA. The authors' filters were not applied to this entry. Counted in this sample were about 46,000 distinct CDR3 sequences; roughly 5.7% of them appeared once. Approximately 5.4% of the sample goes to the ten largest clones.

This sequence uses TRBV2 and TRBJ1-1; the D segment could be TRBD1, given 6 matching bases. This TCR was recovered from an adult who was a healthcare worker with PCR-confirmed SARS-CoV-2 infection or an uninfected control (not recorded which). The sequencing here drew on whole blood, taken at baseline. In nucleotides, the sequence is TGTGCCAGCAGGTACAGGGTGAACACTGAAGCTTTCTTT. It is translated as CASRYRVNTEAFF.